This TCR beta chain comes out of a study of T cell responses to AZD1222 COVID-19 vaccine. Whole-study findings and limits: Two AZD1222 doses significantly raised spike-specific TCR breadth and depth over controls. Clonal diversity was possibly underestimated, and the donors were mostly white British, with more females.

To note about this clone: What it binds is not known.

With 5 bases removed from V and 3 bases from J, the gap between germline ends came to 10 bases. CDR3 length: 13 residues. CDR1 is SEHNR, CDR2 FQNEAQ, per germline (reference sequence). Sequencing used immunoSEQ multiplex PCR; TCRdb keeps in-frame clones, though not all of them. The profile covers fewer than 200,000 clones, with about 91% appearing a single time and 11% taken by the ten largest. The chain carries TRBV7-9 and TRBJ1-2; the D gene is possibly TRBD1 (5 bases). This specimen consisted of peripheral blood, obtained 28 days after the second AZD1222 dose. The sequence came from an adult who received the AZD1222 COVID-19 vaccine. CDR3 DNA sequence: TGTGCCAGCAGCGTCAGGGAGGACTATGGCTACACCTTC. This gives the protein CASSVREDYGYTF. The entire variable domain, with the rest obtained from reference TRBV7-9 and TRBJ1-2, is as follows: DTGVSQNPRHKITKRGQNVTFRCDPISEHNRLYWYRQTLGQGPEFLTYFQNEAQLEKSRLLSDRFSAERPKGSFSTLEIQRTEQGDSAMYLCASSVREDYGYTFGSGTRLTVV.